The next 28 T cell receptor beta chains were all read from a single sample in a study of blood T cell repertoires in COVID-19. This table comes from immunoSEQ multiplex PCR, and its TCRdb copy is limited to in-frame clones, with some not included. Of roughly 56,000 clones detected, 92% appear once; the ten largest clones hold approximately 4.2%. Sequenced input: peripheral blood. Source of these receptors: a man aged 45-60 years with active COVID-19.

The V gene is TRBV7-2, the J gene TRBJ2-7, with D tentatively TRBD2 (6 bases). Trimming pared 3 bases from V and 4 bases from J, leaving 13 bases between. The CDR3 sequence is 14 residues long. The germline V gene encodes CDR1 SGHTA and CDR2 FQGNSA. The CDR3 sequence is CASSLPGVGYEQYF. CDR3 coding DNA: TGTGCCAGCAGCTTGCCGGGAGTTGGGTACGAGCAGTACTTC. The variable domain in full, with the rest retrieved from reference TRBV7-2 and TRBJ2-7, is GAGVSQSPSNKVTEKGKDVELRCDPISGHTALYWYRQSLGQGLEFLIYFQGNSAPDKSGLPSDRFSAERTGGSVSTLTIQRTQQEDSAVYLCASSLPGVGYEQYFGPGTRLTVT.

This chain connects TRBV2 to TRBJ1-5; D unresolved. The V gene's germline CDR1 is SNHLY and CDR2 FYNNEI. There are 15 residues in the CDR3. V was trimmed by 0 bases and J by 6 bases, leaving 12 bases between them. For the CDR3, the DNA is TGTGCCAGCAGTGAAGCGCTTGGTGCAGTTCAGCCCCAGCATTTT. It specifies CASSEALGAVQPQHF.

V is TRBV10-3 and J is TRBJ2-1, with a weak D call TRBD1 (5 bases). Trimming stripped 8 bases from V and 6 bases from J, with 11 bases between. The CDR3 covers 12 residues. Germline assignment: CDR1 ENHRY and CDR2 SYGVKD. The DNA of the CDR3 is TGTGCCATCCGAGGAACAGGCAATGAGCAGTTCTTC. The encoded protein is CAIRGTGNEQFF.

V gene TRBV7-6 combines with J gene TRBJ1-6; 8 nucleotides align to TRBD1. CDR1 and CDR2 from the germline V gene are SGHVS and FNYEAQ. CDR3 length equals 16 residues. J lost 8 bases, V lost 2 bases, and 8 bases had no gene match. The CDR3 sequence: CASSLFDRGRDSPLHF. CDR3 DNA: TGTGCCAGCAGCTTATTCGACAGGGGAAGGGATTCACCCCTCCACTTT. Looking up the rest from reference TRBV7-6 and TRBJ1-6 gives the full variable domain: GAGVSQSPRYKVTKRGQDVALRCDPISGHVSLYWYRQALGQGPEFLTYFNYEAQQDKSGLPNDRFSAERPEGSISTLTIQRTEQRDSAMYRCASSLFDRGRDSPLHFGNGTRLTVT.

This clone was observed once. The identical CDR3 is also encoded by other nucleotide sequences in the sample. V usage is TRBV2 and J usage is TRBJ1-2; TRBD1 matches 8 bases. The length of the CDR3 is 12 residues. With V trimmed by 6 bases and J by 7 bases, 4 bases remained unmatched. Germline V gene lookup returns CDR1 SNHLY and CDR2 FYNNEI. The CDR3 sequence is CASSGQGRGYTF. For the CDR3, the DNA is TGTGCCAGCAGCGGACAGGGCCGTGGCTACACCTTC. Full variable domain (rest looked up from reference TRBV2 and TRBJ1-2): EPEVTQTPSHQVTQMGQEVILRCVPISNHLYFYWYRQILGQKVEFLVSFYNNEISEKSEIFDDQFSVERPDGSNFTLKIRSTKLEDSAMYFCASSGQGRGYTFGSGTRLTVV.

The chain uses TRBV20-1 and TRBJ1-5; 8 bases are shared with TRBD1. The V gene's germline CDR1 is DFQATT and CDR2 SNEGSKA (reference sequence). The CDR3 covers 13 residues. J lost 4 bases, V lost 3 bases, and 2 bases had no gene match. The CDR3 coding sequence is TGCAGTGCTAGTAGGACAGGGAATCAGCCCCAGCATTTT. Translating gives CSASRTGNQPQHF.

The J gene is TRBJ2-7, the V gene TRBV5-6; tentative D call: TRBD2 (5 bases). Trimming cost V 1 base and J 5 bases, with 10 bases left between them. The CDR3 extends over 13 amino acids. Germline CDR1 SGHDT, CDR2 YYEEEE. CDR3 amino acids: CASSLILVDEQYF. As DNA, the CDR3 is TGTGCCAGCAGCTTGATACTAGTGGACGAGCAGTACTTC.

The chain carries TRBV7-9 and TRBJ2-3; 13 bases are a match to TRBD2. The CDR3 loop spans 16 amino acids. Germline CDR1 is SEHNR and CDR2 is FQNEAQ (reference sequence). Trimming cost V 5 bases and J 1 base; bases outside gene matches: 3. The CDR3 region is CASSPGTSGGTDTQYF. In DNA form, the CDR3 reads TGTGCCAGCAGCCCTGGGACTAGCGGGGGCACAGATACGCAGTATTTT.

CDR3 residues: CASKGAGAPYEQYF. The CDR3 nucleotides read TGTGCCAGCAAAGGAGCGGGGGCCCCCTACGAGCAGTACTTC. The V call is TRBV28, the J call TRBJ2-7, with 8 bases matching TRBD2. Germline assignment: CDR1 MDHEN and CDR2 SYDVKM. The CDR3 consists of 14 residues. With 7 bases clipped from V and 2 bases from J, the junction kept 7 bases outside the gene matches. The complete variable domain, with remaining parts taken from reference TRBV28 and TRBJ2-7, reads DVKVTQSSRYLVKRTGEKVFLECVQDMDHENMFWYRQDPGLGLRLIYFSYDVKMKEKGDIPEGYSVSREKKERFSLILESASTNQTSMYLCASKGAGAPYEQYFGPGTRLTVT.

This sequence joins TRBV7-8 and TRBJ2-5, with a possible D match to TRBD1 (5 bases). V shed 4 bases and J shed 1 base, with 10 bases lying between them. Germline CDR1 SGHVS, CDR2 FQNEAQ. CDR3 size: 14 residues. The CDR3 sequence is CASSSGHLQETQYF. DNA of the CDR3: TGTGCCAGCAGCTCCGGACACCTCCAAGAGACCCAGTACTTC.

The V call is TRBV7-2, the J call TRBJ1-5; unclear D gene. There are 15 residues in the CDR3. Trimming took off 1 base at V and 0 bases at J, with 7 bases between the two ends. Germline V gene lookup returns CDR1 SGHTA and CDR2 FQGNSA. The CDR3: CASSLVANSNQPQHF. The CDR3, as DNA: TGTGCCAGCAGCTTAGTAGCAAATAGCAATCAGCCCCAGCATTTT.

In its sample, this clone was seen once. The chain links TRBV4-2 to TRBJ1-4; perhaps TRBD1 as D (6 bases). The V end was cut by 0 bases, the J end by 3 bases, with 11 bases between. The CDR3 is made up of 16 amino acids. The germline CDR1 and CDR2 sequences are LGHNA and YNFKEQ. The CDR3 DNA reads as TGTGCCAGCAGCCAAGAAGACCGGACAGCTAATGAAAAACTGTTTTTT. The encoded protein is CASSQEDRTANEKLFF.

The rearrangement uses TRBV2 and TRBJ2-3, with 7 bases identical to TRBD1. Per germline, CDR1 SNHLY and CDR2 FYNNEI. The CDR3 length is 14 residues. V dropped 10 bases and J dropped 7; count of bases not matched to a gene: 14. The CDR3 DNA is TGTGCCACCCTTCTAGGGGGCGGAGGCAATACGCAGTATTTT. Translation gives CATLLGGGGNTQYF.

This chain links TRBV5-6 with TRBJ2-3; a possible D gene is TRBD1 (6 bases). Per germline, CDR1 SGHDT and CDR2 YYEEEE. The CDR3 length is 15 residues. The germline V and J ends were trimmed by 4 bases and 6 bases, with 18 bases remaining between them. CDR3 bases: TGTGCCAGCAGCACGCTGGCAAGGGACATTGATACGCAGTATTTT. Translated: CASSTLARDIDTQYF.

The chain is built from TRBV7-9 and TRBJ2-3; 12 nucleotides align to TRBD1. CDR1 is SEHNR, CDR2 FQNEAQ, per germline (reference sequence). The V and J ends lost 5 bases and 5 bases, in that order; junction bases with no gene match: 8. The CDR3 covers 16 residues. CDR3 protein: CASSRGDRGRVDTQYF. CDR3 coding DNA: TGTGCCAGCAGCCGTGGGGACAGGGGGCGCGTAGATACGCAGTATTTT.

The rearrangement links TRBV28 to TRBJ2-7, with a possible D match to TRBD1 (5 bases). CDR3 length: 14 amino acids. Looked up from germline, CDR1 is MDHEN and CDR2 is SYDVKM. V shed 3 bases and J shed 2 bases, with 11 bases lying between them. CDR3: CASSFIGAPYEQYF. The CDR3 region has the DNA TGTGCCAGCAGTTTTATAGGGGCGCCCTACGAGCAGTACTTC.

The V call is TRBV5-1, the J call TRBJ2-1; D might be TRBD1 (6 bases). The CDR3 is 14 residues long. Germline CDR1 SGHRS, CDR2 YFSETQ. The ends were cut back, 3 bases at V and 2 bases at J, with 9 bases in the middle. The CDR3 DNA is TGCGCCAGCAGCTCGGGACATACCTACAATGAGCAGTTCTTC. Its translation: CASSSGHTYNEQFF.

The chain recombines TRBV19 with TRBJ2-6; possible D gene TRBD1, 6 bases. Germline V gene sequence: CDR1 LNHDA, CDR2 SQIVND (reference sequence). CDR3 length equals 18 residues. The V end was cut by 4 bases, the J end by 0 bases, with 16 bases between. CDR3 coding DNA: TGTGCCAGTAGTACCTGGGACACCTTCATCTCTGGGGCCAACGTCCTGACTTTC. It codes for CASSTWDTFISGANVLTF.

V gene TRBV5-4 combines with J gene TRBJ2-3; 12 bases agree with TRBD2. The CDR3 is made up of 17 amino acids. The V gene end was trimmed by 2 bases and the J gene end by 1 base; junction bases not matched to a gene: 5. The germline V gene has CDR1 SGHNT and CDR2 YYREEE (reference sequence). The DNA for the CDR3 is TGTGCCAGCAGCTTAAAGACTAGCGGGGGCCGCACAGATACGCAGTATTTT. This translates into CASSLKTSGGRTDTQYF.

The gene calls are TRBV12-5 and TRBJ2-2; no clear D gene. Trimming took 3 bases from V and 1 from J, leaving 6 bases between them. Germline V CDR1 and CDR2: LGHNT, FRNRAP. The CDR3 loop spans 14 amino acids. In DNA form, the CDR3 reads TGTGCTAGTGGTTTTCTTCGGAACACCGGGGAGCTGTTTTTT. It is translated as CASGFLRNTGELFF. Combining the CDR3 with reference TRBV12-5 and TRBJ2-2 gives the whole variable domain DARVTQTPRHKVTEMGQEVTMRCQPILGHNTVFWYRQTMMQGLELLAYFRNRAPLDDSGMPKDRFSAEMPDATLATLKIQPSEPRDSAVYFCASGFLRNTGELFFGEGSRLTVL.

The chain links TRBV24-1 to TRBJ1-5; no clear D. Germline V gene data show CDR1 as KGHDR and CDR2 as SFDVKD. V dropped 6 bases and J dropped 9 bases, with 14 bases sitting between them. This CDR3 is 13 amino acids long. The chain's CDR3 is CATSPNEGRPQHF. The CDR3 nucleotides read TGTGCCACCAGTCCCAACGAGGGCCGGCCCCAGCATTTT.

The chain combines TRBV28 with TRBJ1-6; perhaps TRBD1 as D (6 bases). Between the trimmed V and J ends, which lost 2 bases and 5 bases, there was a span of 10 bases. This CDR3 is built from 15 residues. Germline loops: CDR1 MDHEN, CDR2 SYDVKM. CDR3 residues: CASSLGTRNNSPLHF. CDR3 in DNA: TGTGCCAGCAGTTTAGGGACAAGAAATAATTCACCCCTCCACTTT.

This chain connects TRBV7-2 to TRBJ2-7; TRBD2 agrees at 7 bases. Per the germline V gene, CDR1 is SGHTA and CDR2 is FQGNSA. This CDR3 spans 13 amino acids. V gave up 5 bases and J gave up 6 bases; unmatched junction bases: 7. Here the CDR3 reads CASSPGEGFEQYF. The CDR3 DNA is TGTGCCAGCAGCCCCGGGGAGGGGTTCGAGCAGTACTTC. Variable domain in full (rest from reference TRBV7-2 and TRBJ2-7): GAGVSQSPSNKVTEKGKDVELRCDPISGHTALYWYRQSLGQGLEFLIYFQGNSAPDKSGLPSDRFSAERTGGSVSTLTIQRTQQEDSAVYLCASSPGEGFEQYFGPGTRLTVT.

The CDR3 DNA is TGTGCCAGCAGCTTCCTCCCCAATTCACCCCTCCACTTT. It is translated as CASSFLPNSPLHF. The chain combines TRBV5-6 with TRBJ1-6; D unclear. Germline CDR1 reads SGHDT; CDR2 reads YYEEEE. The CDR3 runs 13 residues. With 2 bases removed from V and 7 bases from J, the gap between germline ends came to 7 bases. The full variable domain, with the rest looked up from reference TRBV5-6 and TRBJ1-6, is DAGVTQSPTHLIKTRGQQVTLRCSPKSGHDTVSWYQQALGQGPQFIFQYYEEEERQRGNFPDRFSGHQFPNYSSELNVNALLLGDSALYLCASSFLPNSPLHFGNGTRLTVT.

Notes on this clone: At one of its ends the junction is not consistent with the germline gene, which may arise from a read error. The CDR3 protein is CASSLDSNRVEAQYF. CDR3 coding DNA: TGTGCCAGCAGCTTAGATTCTAACAGGGTAGAGGCCCAGTACTTC. The rearrangement links TRBV11-2 to TRBJ2-5, with TRBD1 as a possible D gene (6 bases). Germline V CDR1 and CDR2: SGHAT, FQNNGV. This CDR3 is built from 15 residues. The whole variable domain, remainder taken from reference TRBV11-2 and TRBJ2-5, is EAGVAQSPRYKIIEKRQSVAFWCNPISGHATLYWYQQILGQGPKLLIQFQNNGVVDDSQLPKDRFSAERLKGVDSTLKIQPAKLEDSAVYLCASSLDSNRVEAQYFGPGTRLLVL.

CDR3 bases: TGTGCCAGCAGTTGGGACAGGAGCCGGGAGCAGTACTTC. The encoded protein is CASSWDRSREQYF. The chain has TRBV6-5 and TRBJ2-7; TRBD1 matches 8 bases. Germline assignment: CDR1 MNHEY and CDR2 SVGAGI. This CDR3 spans 13 amino acids. J gave up 7 bases and V 4 bases, and 6 bases lay outside the gene matches.

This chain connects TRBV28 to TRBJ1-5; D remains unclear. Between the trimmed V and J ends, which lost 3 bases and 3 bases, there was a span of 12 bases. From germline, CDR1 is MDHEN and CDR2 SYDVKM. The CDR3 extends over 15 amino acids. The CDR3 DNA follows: TGTGCCAGCAGTTTGGGTAGCCTAAACAATCAGCCCCAGCATTTT. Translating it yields CASSLGSLNNQPQHF. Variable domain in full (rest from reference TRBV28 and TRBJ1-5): DVKVTQSSRYLVKRTGEKVFLECVQDMDHENMFWYRQDPGLGLRLIYFSYDVKMKEKGDIPEGYSVSREKKERFSLILESASTNQTSMYLCASSLGSLNNQPQHFGDGTRLSIL.

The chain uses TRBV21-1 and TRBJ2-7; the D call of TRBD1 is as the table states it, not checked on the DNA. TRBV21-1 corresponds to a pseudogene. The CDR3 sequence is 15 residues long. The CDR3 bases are TGTGCCAGCAGCCATGCCGGGACAGGGTCCTACGAGCAGTACTTC. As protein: CASSHAGTGSYEQYF.